This TCR beta chain was documented in a study of shared clonotypes between healthy human individuals. At the level of the study: Used for every donor were three CD4 naive, three CD4 memory, two CD8 naive and one CD8 memory plate.

Caucasian adults residing in Nashville, Tennessee made up all the donors. Into CD45RA+ naive and CD45RA-negative memory subsets, the CD4+ cells were split. Study outcomes and limitations: What rarefaction showed was incomplete sorted-subset sequencing despite large depth.

Profiled with immunoSEQ multiplex PCR; TCRdb holds only in-frame clones, not every one. The table includes approximately 2.5 million clones, roughly nine tenths detected once. About this clone itself: Its specificity is not known. The sample has other DNA sequences that encode this CDR3 too.

Germline V gene data show CDR1 as ENHRY and CDR2 as SYGVKD. The CDR3 is 14 amino acids. The V and J ends lost 4 bases and 2 bases, in that order; junction bases with no gene match: 4. The receptor comes from a man younger than 35 in good health. The chain combines TRBV10-3 with TRBJ2-7, with 8 bases matching TRBD2. Sequencing was done on a sample of naive CD4+ T cells sorted from blood. The subset here: CD45RA+ positively selected. CDR3 nucleotide sequence: TGTGCCATCAGTGGAAGCGGGGGACCCTACGAGCAGTACTTC. This codes for CAISGSGGPYEQYF.